These T cell receptor beta chains were read from a single sample in a study of T-cell reconstitution after alpha-beta-depleted transplantation in children. MiXCR, run by TCRdb on the PCR reads, gives a single entry per CDR3 protein. The sample yields about 510,000 distinct CDR3 sequences, 11% seen once. The input for sequencing was PBMCs, mostly from graft donor cells, taken 180 days after TCRalphabeta/CD19-depleted stem cell transplant. These receptors came from a female patient aged 2-10 years who had a stem cell transplant for aplastic anemia, so the T cells may come from the graft donor. Each CDR3 is given with its conserved first and last residue. A D gene is named only where the DNA matches it firmly. Part of the rows lack a size; the others show once, few, many or a class for expanded clones.

V	J	D	size	DNA	CDR3
TRBV5-1	TRBJ2-5	TRBD2	few	TGCGCCAGCAGCTGGGGACTAGCGGGAGGGCCGGAGACCCAGTACTTC	CASSWGLAGGPETQYF
TRBV14	TRBJ2-5	NA	NA	TGTGCCAGCAGCCAAGAATTCGGAGAGACCCAGTACTTC	CASSQEFGETQYF
TRBV20-1	TRBJ2-7	NA	NA	TGCAGTGCTGGGCCCTCAACTTACCCATCCTACGAGCAGTACTTC	CSAGPSTYPSYEQYF
TRBV29-1	TRBJ1-2	NA	few	TGCAGCGTTGCAGGGGTACATGGCTACACCTTC	CSVAGVHGYTF
TRBV20-1	TRBJ2-5	TRBD1	NA	TGCAGTGCTAGTGTTATGGCAGGGGGCCTTCAAGAGACCCAGTACTTC	CSASVMAGGLQETQYF
TRBV20-1	TRBJ2-1	NA	few	TGCAGTGCTTGGGAGATAAGCTCCTACAATGAGCAGTTCTTC	CSAWEISSYNEQFF
TRBV7-9	TRBJ2-5	NA	few	TGTGCCAGCAGCTTCGAGTACAGGGAGACCCAGTACTTC	CASSFEYRETQYF
TRBV20-1	TRBJ2-5	TRBD1	few	TGCAGCGCAGACAGGGGGCGTCTCCAAGAGACCCAGTACTTC	CSADRGRLQETQYF
TRBV21-1	TRBJ2-1	NA	NA	TGTGCCAGCAGCAAATTAGATTGTACGGTTAAGCAGTTCTTC	CASSKLDCTVKQFF
TRBV5-1	TRBJ2-2	NA	many	TGCGCCAGCAGCCTGGGGACCACCGGGGAGCTGTTTTTT	CASSLGTTGELFF
TRBV12-3/TRBV12-4	TRBJ1-1	NA	few	TGTGCCAGCAGTTCCTCAGGGTTTTACACTGAAGCTTTCTTT	CASSSSGFYTEAFF
TRBV7-6	TRBJ2-1	TRBD2	NA	TGTGCCAGCAGCCGGGAGCGGGACGGGTACAATGAGCAGTTCTTC	CASSRERDGYNEQFF
TRBV7-8	TRBJ1-2	NA	few	TGTGCCAGCAGCTTAGTTTTTACGGGAGAAGGCTACACCTTC	CASSLVFTGEGYTF
TRBV20-1	TRBJ2-1	NA	NA	TGCAGTGCCCCCAGGGTGGGGACTGGCCTCAATGAGCAGTTCTTC	CSAPRVGTGLNEQFF
TRBV25-1	TRBJ2-7	TRBD2	few	TGTGCCAGCGAGGGGACTAGCCCAACCTACGAGCAGTACTTC	CASEGTSPTYEQYF
TRBV20-1	TRBJ2-1	NA	few	TGCAGTGCTAGAGATTACGGGAGTGGGAATGAGCAGTTCTTC	CSARDYGSGNEQFF
TRBV28	TRBJ2-5	TRBD1	NA	TGTGCCAGCAGTACCTACAGGGGGCTCCAAGAGACCCAGTACTTC	CASSTYRGLQETQYF
TRBV29-1	TRBJ2-7	NA	NA	TGCAGCGTTGAAGATCGGCGAGACGGCTCCTACGAGCAGTACTTC	CSVEDRRDGSYEQYF
TRBV12-3/TRBV12-4	TRBJ2-1	NA	few	TGTGCCAGCAGTTTTGGTAGCGTGGATGAGCAGTTCTTC	CASSFGSVDEQFF
TRBV12-3/TRBV12-4	TRBJ2-1	TRBD1	many	TGTGCCAGCAGCTATACCCAGGGGGCAGACAATGAGCAGTTCTTC	CASSYTQGADNEQFF
TRBV2	TRBJ2-2	TRBD1	NA	TGTGCCAGCGAGAAGACAGGGCTCGCCGGGGAGCTGTTTTTT	CASEKTGLAGELFF
TRBV3-1	TRBJ2-4	NA	few	TGTGCCAGCAGCCAAGATGGGAGGAACATTCAGTACTTC	CASSQDGRNIQYF
TRBV29-1	TRBJ1-2	NA	few	TGCAGCGTTCGGCTCAACTATGGCTACACCTTC	CSVRLNYGYTF
TRBV6-1	TRBJ2-1	NA	NA	TGTGTCAGCAGAGGCGGGGTTGAGCAGTTCTTC	CVSRGGVEQFF
TRBV3-1	TRBJ2-1	NA	many	TGTGCCAGCAGCCAAGTCGGGGGAAGCTCCTACAATGAGCAGTTCTTC	CASSQVGGSSYNEQFF
TRBV7-2	TRBJ2-1	NA	many	TGTGCCAGCACCCCCAGTCCGGTAATCTACAATGAGCAGTTCTTC	CASTPSPVIYNEQFF
TRBV10-3	TRBJ1-2	NA	NA	TGTGCCAGCCGAGAGCGGAACTATGGCTACACCTTC	CASRERNYGYTF
TRBV20-1	TRBJ2-2	TRBD2	NA	TGCAGTGCTATTGGACTAGCGGGACCCGGGGAGCTGTTTTTT	CSAIGLAGPGELFF
TRBV18	TRBJ2-1	TRBD1	many	TGTGCCAGCTCACCTGGGACAGGGTCGAATGAGCAGTTCTTC	CASSPGTGSNEQFF
TRBV5-1	TRBJ2-1	TRBD2	many	TGCGCCAGCAGCTTGAGCGGGAGTGGCTACAATGAGCAGTTCTTC	CASSLSGSGYNEQFF
TRBV18	TRBJ2-1	NA	few	TGTGCCAGCTCACCACAGAATGGATATGAGCAGTTCTTC	CASSPQNGYEQFF
TRBV29-1	TRBJ2-1	NA	many	TGCAGCGTTGAAGAATTGATCTCCTACAATGAGCAGTTCTTC	CSVEELISYNEQFF
TRBV28	TRBJ2-5	TRBD1	NA	TGTGCCAGCAGTTTAGGCGGGACAGGTCTCCAAGAGACCCAGTACTTC	CASSLGGTGLQETQYF
TRBV7-9	TRBJ1-2	NA	few	TGTGCCAGCAGCTCGGGGGGGCCGTCCTATGGCTACACCTTC	CASSSGGPSYGYTF
TRBV5-1	TRBJ1-1	TRBD1	NA	TGCGCCAGCAGCGCCCAGGGGGGGCGTGCGAACACTGAAGCTTTCTTT	CASSAQGGRANTEAFF
TRBV7-9	TRBJ2-5	NA	few	TGTGCCAGCAGCTCCAGGAGGAGGGCCGGGGAGACCCAGTACTTC	CASSSRRRAGETQYF
TRBV28	TRBJ1-4	NA	NA	TGTGCCAGCAGTTTATTTGGAGCAACTAATGAAAAACTGTTTTTT	CASSLFGATNEKLFF
TRBV18	TRBJ2-3	NA	NA	TGTGCCAGCTCACAGACAGCCCTTAGCACAGATACGCAGTATTTT	CASSQTALSTDTQYF
TRBV20-1	TRBJ2-1	TRBD2	NA	TGCAGTGCTAGGCCCCCCAGCGGGAGGATCTATGAGCAGTTCTTC	CSARPPSGRIYEQFF
TRBV7-6	TRBJ1-2	TRBD1	few	TGTGCCAGCAGTCTGGGACAGGGAGGGCTGTCTGGCTACACCTTC	CASSLGQGGLSGYTF
TRBV14	TRBJ1-1	NA	NA	TGTGCCAGCAGCGACCCGAACACTGAAGCTTTCTTT	CASSDPNTEAFF
TRBV5-1	TRBJ1-1	NA	many	TGCGCCAGCAGCTTGGTTATGGACAGGAACACTGAAGCTTTCTTT	CASSLVMDRNTEAFF
TRBV28	TRBJ2-3	NA	few	TGTGCCAGCAGCCTCGGGACACCGGGGGGCACGCAGTATTTT	CASSLGTPGGTQYF
TRBV2	TRBJ2-3	NA	few	TGTGCCAGCAGTGAAGGGGTGAGGGGGACAGATACGCAGTATTTT	CASSEGVRGTDTQYF
TRBV27	TRBJ2-5	NA	NA	TGTGCCAGCAGCCGGGCCTTCGAGCAAGAGACCCAGTACTTC	CASSRAFEQETQYF
TRBV20-1	TRBJ2-5	NA	NA	TGCAGTGCCAGAATACCTGCCGGGGACGGAAAGACCCAGTACTTC	CSARIPAGDGKTQYF
TRBV20-1	TRBJ2-3	NA	NA	TGCAGTGCTAGGCGGAGCGGCACAGATACGCAGTATTTT	CSARRSGTDTQYF
TRBV4-3	TRBJ1-2	NA	NA	TGCGCCAGCAGCCAAGATCGGCGGACCTATGGCTACACCTTC	CASSQDRRTYGYTF
TRBV7-2	TRBJ2-7	TRBD2	few	TGTGCCAGCAGCTTAGTATCCAGCGGGAGGGCCTACGAGCAGTACTTC	CASSLVSSGRAYEQYF
TRBV20-1	TRBJ2-1	NA	few	TGCAGTGCTAGTGGTTCCGAGGAGCAGTTCTTC	CSASGSEEQFF
TRBV19	TRBJ2-1	TRBD2	NA	TGTGCCAGTAGCCCACTAGCGGGAGCGCTCTCCTACAATGAGCAGTTCTTC	CASSPLAGALSYNEQFF
TRBV29-1	TRBJ1-1	NA	few	TGCAGCGTTGAGCGGGGGCCCCTGAACACTGAAGCTTTCTTT	CSVERGPLNTEAFF
TRBV13	TRBJ2-3	NA	many	TGTGCCAGCAGCTTAGCGGGGCCTAGCACAGATACGCAGTATTTT	CASSLAGPSTDTQYF
TRBV4-2	TRBJ1-1	TRBD1	few	TGTGCCAGCAGCGGAGGAGGGACAGCCGCCACTGAAGCTTTCTTT	CASSGGGTAATEAFF
TRBV28	TRBJ1-5	NA	few	TGTGCCAGCAGTTTATACGGGGGAACTGCCGATAATCAGCCCCAGCATTTT	CASSLYGGTADNQPQHF